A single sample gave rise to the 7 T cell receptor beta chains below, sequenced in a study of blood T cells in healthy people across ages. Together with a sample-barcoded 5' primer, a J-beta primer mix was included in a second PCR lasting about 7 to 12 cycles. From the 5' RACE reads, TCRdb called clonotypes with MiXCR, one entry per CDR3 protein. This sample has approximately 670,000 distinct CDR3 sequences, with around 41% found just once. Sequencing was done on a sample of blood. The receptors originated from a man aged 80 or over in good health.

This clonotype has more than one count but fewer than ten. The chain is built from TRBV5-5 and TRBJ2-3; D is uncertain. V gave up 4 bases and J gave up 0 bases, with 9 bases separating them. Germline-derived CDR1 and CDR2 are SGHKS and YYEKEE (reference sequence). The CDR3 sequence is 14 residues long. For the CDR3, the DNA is TGTGCCAGCAGCCAATTGACTAGCACAGATACGCAGTATTTT. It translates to CASSQLTSTDTQYF.

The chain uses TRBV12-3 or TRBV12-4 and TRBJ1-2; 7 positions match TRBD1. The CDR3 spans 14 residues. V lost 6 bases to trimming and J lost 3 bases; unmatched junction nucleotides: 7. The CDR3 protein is CASRNSGGHYGYTF. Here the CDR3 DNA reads TGTGCCAGCAGGAACTCAGGGGGGCACTATGGCTACACCTTC.

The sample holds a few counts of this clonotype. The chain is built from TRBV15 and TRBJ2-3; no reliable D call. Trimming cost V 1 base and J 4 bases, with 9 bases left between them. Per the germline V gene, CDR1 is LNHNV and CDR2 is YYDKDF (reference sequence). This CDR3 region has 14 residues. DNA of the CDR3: TGTGCCACCAGCAGAGGGGATATTTCAGATACGCAGTATTTT. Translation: CATSRGDISDTQYF.

The CDR3 spells CSVRGGRGATNEKLFF. CDR3 nucleotide sequence: TGCAGTGTCCGAGGGGGGCGAGGGGCAACTAATGAAAAACTGTTTTTT. The chain links TRBV20-1 to TRBJ1-4; D is perhaps TRBD1 (6 bases). This CDR3 spans 16 amino acids. The V end was cut by 7 bases, the J end by 0 bases, with 18 bases between. Germline-derived CDR1 and CDR2 are DFQATT and SNEGSKA (reference sequence).

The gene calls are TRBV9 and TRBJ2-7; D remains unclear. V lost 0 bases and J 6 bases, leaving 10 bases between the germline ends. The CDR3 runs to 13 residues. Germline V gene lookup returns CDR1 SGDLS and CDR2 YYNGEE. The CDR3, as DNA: TGTGCCAGCAGCGTAGAGTACTCGACCGAGCAGTACTTC. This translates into CASSVEYSTEQYF.

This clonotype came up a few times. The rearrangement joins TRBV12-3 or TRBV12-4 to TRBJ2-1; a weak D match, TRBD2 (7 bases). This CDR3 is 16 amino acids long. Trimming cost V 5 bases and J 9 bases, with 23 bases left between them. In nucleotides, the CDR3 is TGTGCCAGCAGTCCACCCTTAGGGGGGGGGCAAATTGAGCAGTTCTTC. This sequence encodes CASSPPLGGGQIEQFF.

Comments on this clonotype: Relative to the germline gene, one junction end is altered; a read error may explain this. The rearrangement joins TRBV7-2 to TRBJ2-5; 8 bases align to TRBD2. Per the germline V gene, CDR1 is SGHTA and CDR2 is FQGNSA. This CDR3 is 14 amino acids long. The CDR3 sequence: CACSLSGVKETQYF. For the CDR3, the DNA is TGTGCCTGCAGCCTTAGCGGGGTAAAAGAGACCCAGTACTTC.